This entry features one T cell receptor beta chain sequence. Antigen specificity is unknown. No cell sorting was done before RNA was extracted from the tissue. More than 3 cm separated this lung sample from the edge of the tumor. These data come from a study of tumor and adjacent non-tumor tissue in lung cancer. About the study: Samples averaged about 3.8 million productive TCRbeta reads each.

A modified ARM-PCR protocol with three rounds of nested PCR amplified TCRbeta. TCRdb processed the multiplex PCR reads anew with MiXCR; each CDR3 protein has one entry. The data hold 60,000 to 65,000 distinct CDR3 sequences, with around 61% observed a single time. General study findings and limits: Compared with tumor, normal lung showed significantly lower TCR diversity.

Material: distant non-tumor lung tissue. The clonotype originates from a man between 65 and 80 years old with non-small cell lung cancer.

The CDR3 DNA is TGTGCCAGCGGCCTAAGACTCCCTGAGGCCCTCGCGTACTCTGGGGCCAACGTCCTGACTTTC. It translates to CASGLRLPEALAYSGANVLTF. This sequence joins TRBV6-5 and TRBJ2-6, with no clear D. The CDR3 extends over 21 amino acids. The germline V gene has CDR1 MNHEY and CDR2 SVGAGI. Trimming took off 8 bases at V and 0 bases at J, with 29 bases between the two ends.